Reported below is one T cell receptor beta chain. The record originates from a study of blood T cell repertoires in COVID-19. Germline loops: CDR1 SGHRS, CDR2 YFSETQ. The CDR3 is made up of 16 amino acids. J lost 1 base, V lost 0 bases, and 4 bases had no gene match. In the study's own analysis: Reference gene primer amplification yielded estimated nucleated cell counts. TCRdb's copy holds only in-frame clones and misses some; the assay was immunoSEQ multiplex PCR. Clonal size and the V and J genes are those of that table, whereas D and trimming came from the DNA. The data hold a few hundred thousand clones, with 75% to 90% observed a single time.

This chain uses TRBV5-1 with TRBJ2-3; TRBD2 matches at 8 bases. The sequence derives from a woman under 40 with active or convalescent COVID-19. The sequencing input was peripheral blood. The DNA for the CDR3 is TGCGCCAGCAGCTTGGTTGCGGGGGGTCGCACAGATACGCAGTATTTT. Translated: CASSLVAGGRTDTQYF.